This TCR beta chain was sequenced in a study of Ad26.COV2.S vaccination and SARS-CoV-2 variants. The treatment was: 15 to 20 received Ad26.COV2.S at low or high dose, single or two shots; several received placebo; per-sample allocation not given. After the first vaccine or placebo injection, samples were drawn on day 63. Cohort 1b enrolled adults aged 18-55 years in Boston. Assay: immunoSEQ multiplex PCR; the TCRdb copy retains only in-frame clones and omits some. This table holds fewer than 500,000 clones, 80% to 90% found once. Germline-derived CDR1 and CDR2 are MNHEY and SVGEGT. Between the trimmed V and J ends, which lost 0 bases and 8 bases, there was a span of 13 bases. This CDR3 comprises 15 residues.

This clonotype was obtained from a person between 18 and 60 years old who received the Ad26.COV2.S COVID-19 vaccine or a placebo. The source was peripheral blood, collected in a trial of Ad26.COV2.S vaccine versus placebo. The chain recombines TRBV6-2 or TRBV6-3 with TRBJ1-4; no clear D. The chain's CDR3 is CASSYSIIRREKLFF. DNA of the CDR3: TGTGCCAGCAGTTACTCGATTATCAGACGCGAAAAACTGTTTTTT.